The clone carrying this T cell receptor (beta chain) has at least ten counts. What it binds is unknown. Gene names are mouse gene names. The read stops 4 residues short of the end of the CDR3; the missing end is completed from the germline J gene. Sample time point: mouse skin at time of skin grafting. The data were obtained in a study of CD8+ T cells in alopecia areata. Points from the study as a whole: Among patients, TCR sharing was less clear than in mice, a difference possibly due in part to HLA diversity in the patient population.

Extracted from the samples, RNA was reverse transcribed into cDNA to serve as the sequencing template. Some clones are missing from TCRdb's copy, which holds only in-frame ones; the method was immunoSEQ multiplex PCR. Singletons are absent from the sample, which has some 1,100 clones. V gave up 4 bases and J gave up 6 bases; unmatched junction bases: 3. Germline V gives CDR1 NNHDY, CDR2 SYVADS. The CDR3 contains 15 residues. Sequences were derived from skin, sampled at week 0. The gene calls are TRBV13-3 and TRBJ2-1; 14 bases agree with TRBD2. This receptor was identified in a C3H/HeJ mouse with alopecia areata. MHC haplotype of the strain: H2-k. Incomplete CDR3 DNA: TGTGCCAGCAGTCGGGACTGGGGGGGCCTTGCT. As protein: CASSRDWGGLA. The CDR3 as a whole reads CASSRDWGGLAEQFF.